This TCR beta chain was sequenced in a study of T cells after yellow fever vaccination. Points from the study as a whole: Highly abundant clonotypes carried over from the bulk population could end up in FACS-sorted repertoires as contaminants. Booster sampling recovered most clones from primary vaccination (about 97% CD4, roughly 90% CD8).

This CDR3 comprises 13 residues. Trimming pared 1 base from V and 10 bases from J, leaving 11 bases between. The germline V gene encodes CDR1 SGHDT and CDR2 YYEEEE. This clonotype has a handful of counts. Its antigen is as yet unknown. 5'RACE template switching generated TCR cDNA, adding a universal primer site and UMIs. MiXCR was run by TCRdb on the 5' RACE reads, yielding one entry per CDR3 protein. The sample consists of some 600,000 distinct CDR3 sequences, roughly a sixth of them appearing once. This receptor was obtained from a man between 18 and 29 years old who received the YFV17D yellow fever vaccine. The chain joins TRBV5-6 to TRBJ1-4; D gene ambiguous. The sample in question was PBMCs, obtained 4 to 5 days after the first yellow fever vaccination. CDR3 amino acids: CASSLREAGKLFF. The CDR3 nucleotides read TGTGCCAGCAGCTTGAGGGAGGCCGGAAAACTGTTTTTT.